The clone carrying this TCR beta chain was recorded a few times. Its antigen is as yet unknown. These data belong to a study of cytomegalovirus exposure and HLA in healthy donors. Study-wide context: Unique TCRs numbering 75 million to 95 million, obtained from HLA-typed donors, made up an early data release. Study-wide findings and caveats: The authors assumed roughly uniform sequencing depth across donors for presence/absence analyses. Earlier analysis found most TCR beta V segments productive about 87% or about 30% of the time.

PCR used 60 Vbeta primers and 13 Jbeta primers. Sequencing used immunoSEQ multiplex PCR; TCRdb keeps in-frame clones, though not all of them. The profile shows roughly 150,000 clones, approximately 70% of them singletons. V gave up 5 bases and J gave up 4 bases; unmatched junction bases: 19. This CDR3 contains 19 residues. Germline CDR1 and CDR2: LNHDA and SQIVND (reference sequence). V and J are TRBV19 and TRBJ2-3; TRBD2 agrees at 9 bases. This receptor was taken from a woman between 18 and 29 years old in good health and CMV-seropositive. The sample consisted of PBMCs. The CDR3 sequence: CASSASRHFSGGPADTQYF. The DNA of the CDR3 is TGTGCCAGTAGTGCTAGCCGCCACTTTAGCGGGGGCCCGGCAGATACGCAGTATTTT.